The sequence of this TCR beta chain was determined in a study of cytomegalovirus exposure and HLA in healthy donors. The overall study: As released early, the data held 75 million to 90 million unique TCRs from HLA-typed donors. Findings and caveats of the study: Analysis performed later showed TCR beta chains linked to HLA being more clonally expanded than equally common others. For most TCR sequences rarity was the rule, although some public TCRs occurred in many donors.

Of note for this clone: No antigen is known for it.

Vbeta (60) and Jbeta (13) primers were used in the PCR. Libraries were prepared by immunoSEQ multiplex PCR; TCRdb keeps only in-frame clonotypes and omits some of them. The sample includes 150,000 or so clones, approximately 80% of them seen just once. CDR1 is SSHAT and CDR2 is FNYEAQ in the germline V gene (reference sequence). V lost 1 base, J lost 4 bases, and 2 bases stayed unmatched. The CDR3 covers 15 residues. This clonotype was sampled from a man aged 25 to 40 in good health and CMV-seropositive. The V call is TRBV7-7, the J call TRBJ2-1; 9 bases are a match to TRBD2. Sequenced: PBMCs. CDR3 amino acids: CASSLGLADYNEQFF. The CDR3, as DNA: TGTGCCAGCAGCTTAGGACTAGCGGATTACAATGAGCAGTTCTTC. The full variable domain, its missing parts supplied by reference TRBV7-7 and TRBJ2-1, is GAGVSQSPRYKVTKRGQDVTLRCDPISSHATLYWYQQALGQGPEFLTYFNYEAQPDKSGLPSDRFSAERPEGSISTLTIQRTEQRDSAMYRCASSLGLADYNEQFFGPGTRLTVL.